This T cell receptor beta chain comes out of a study of T cell repertoires in cytomegalovirus infection (dated by TCRdb to the late 2010s). The study in broad terms: Peptide stimulations targeted recently identified HLA-C-restricted CMV epitopes, whose presentation resists viral immunomodulation, together with well-studied HLA-B-restricted epitopes. The HLA type of each donor mattered for the analysis, because public TCR beta signatures pointed to carriage of CMV infection along with the matching HLA type. General study outcomes and caveats: Cumulative frequency of public TCR beta family members discriminated carriers of CMV infection plus the relevant HLA type in this cohort and an independent 352-donor cohort. The ex vivo response was dominated by HLA-C-restricted CMV-specific TCR beta clonotypes, which also provided the single most frequent clonotype in two of eight donors.

TCRdb names Illumina HiSeq 1500 as the instrument used. Using fastp at Q25 and MiXCR, TCRdb reprocessed the public reads and kept productive beta chains. Identical CDR3 proteins give one entry, which carries the most common genes and DNA. Counted in this sample were under 120,000 distinct CDR3 sequences; under 55% of them appeared once. The top ten clones comprise approximately 69% of the sample. According to the germline V gene, CDR1 reads SGHTA and CDR2 reads FQGTGA. V loses 5 bases, J loses 7 bases, and the germline ends lie 15 bases apart. The CDR3 measures 14 amino acids from cysteine to phenylalanine. Only CDR3 DNA remains: 42 bases, in frame from the first base. About this clonotype: Its cognate antigen has yet to be identified. Per-base quality was not reported, and no clone a single base away is much larger than it.

Taken with the paper, the label for treatment or condition translates to: in vitro stimulation with specific CMV peptide epitopes to enrich CMV-specific T cells. The input for sequencing was CD8+ T cells from cultured PBMCs, taken from culture after CMV antigen stimulation. The receptor chain draws on TRBV7-3 and TRBJ2-1; TRBD1 is a weak D gene call, 5 bases matching. This TCR was recovered from a human donor in good health (CMV status not recorded). Some clones in this sample may be carry-over from other donors' samples. The DNA reads as follows: TGTGCCAGCAGCACATTGTCAGGGATGAATGAGCAGTTCTTC. Its protein product is CASSTLSGMNEQFF.